Listed here is a single TCR beta chain. The antigen is undetermined. The data derive from a study of T-cell memory formation after mild COVID-19. Study-wide results and caveats: There were some responding clones in pre-infection memory, which suggested that cross-reactive memory had joined. Day 15 to 85 contracting clones showed balanced CD4/CD8; later expanders leaned CD4+. Contracting CD8+ clones were enriched in EMRA, CD4+ mainly in CM and EM.

Trimming removed 0 bases from V and 3 bases from J, with 10 bases in between. The germline V gene has CDR1 SGHRS and CDR2 YFSETQ. This CDR3 has 15 residues. TCRdb analysed the 5' RACE reads with MiXCR anew, one entry per CDR3 protein. Seen here are under 450,000 distinct CDR3 sequences, 20% to 25% observed once, and the top ten hold over 20%. The J gene is TRBJ1-5, the V gene TRBV5-1; D gene unclear. This TCR came from a man between 18 and 29 years old who had mild COVID-19 (a few samples of this study predate the infection). Cell type and time point are not known. The sample was PBMCs or a T cell subset sorted from them (not recorded which). CDR3 residues: CASSLGSEINQPQHF. The CDR3 region has the DNA TGCGCCAGCAGCTTGGGGTCGGAGATCAATCAGCCCCAGCATTTT.